The TCR beta chain described here comes from a study of vaccination and CD4 T cells after COVID-19. About the research overall: At a median approximately 76 days (range 14 to 241) after dose two, post-vaccine samples were obtained. In culture, cells were exposed to overlapping spike peptides from SARS-CoV-2, HCoV-NL63, HCoV-OC43 and HCoV-229E. General observations from the study: Counts of SARS-CoV-2-reactive clonotypes had a median that went from around 21 to 38, a nonsignificant change.

The CDR3 spans 15 residues. Trimming at V came to 0 bases and at J to 3 bases, leaving 5 bases not matched to a gene. Germline CDR1 and CDR2: DFQATT and SNEGSKA (reference sequence). With the Oncomine TCR Beta short-read assay, DNA from cultured CD4+ T cells was sequenced. After culture, CD4+ T cells served as the source for genomic DNA extraction. TCRdb reprocessed the PCR reads via MiXCR and lists one record per CDR3 protein. In the table there are some 11,000 distinct CDR3 sequences, over 65% of which are singletons. The treatment: roughly nine-day PBMC culture with coronavirus spike peptide pools or control peptides (ViraFEST assay). This clonotype was seen a few times. Its antigen remains unidentified.

The origin of this receptor is a human donor who had recovered from COVID-19. The chain carries TRBV20-1 and TRBJ2-5, with 9 bases aligning to TRBD2. The specimen was CD4+ T cells from blood, cultured in vitro. DNA for the CDR3: TGCAGTGCTAGAGACCTCAGACTAGCGGAAGAGACCCAGTACTTC. Residues: CSARDLRLAEETQYF.